Presented here are 19 T cell receptor beta chains from one specimen sequenced in a study of patients and donors after allogeneic stem cell transplantation. TCRdb re-called the RT-PCR reads with MiXCR, one entry per CDR3 protein. The table has about 200,000 distinct CDR3 sequences, about 38% seen once. Sequencing was done on a sample of blood, either unsorted or a sorted T cell fraction (not recorded which). These receptors all come from a human donor who was either an allogeneic HSCT recipient or a stem cell or donor lymphocyte infusion donor (not recorded which). It is not recorded whose cells these are; they may come from a transplant donor.

The V and J genes are TRBV27 and TRBJ2-1; D not resolved. Germline V lookup: CDR1 MNHEY, CDR2 SMNVEV (reference sequence). The CDR3 sequence is 16 residues long. V lost 5 bases and J 5 bases, leaving 19 bases between the germline ends. In DNA, the CDR3 is TGTGCCAGCAGTCCCATCGACACCCGCCCCCACAATGAGCAGTTCTTC. Residues: CASSPIDTRPHNEQFF.

There are a few counts of this clonotype. The J gene is TRBJ1-2, the V gene TRBV12-3 or TRBV12-4, with D possibly matching TRBD1 (5 bases). This CDR3 is 15 amino acids long. The V end lost 0 bases, the J end lost 4 bases, and 12 bases lay between the germline ends. Here the CDR3 reads CASSLAGRVPYGYTF. The CDR3 nucleotides are TGTGCCAGCAGTTTAGCGGGCAGGGTCCCCTATGGCTACACCTTC.

V usage is TRBV4-2 and J usage is TRBJ1-5; the D gene is possibly TRBD1 (6 bases). The CDR3 is made up of 16 amino acids. Looked up from germline, CDR1 is LGHNA and CDR2 is YNFKEQ. V was trimmed by 4 bases and J by 3 bases, leaving 16 bases between them. The CDR3 DNA reads as TGTGCCAGCAGCCTAGAACAGGGCGCAAACAATCAGCCCCAGCATTTT. The encoded protein is CASSLEQGANNQPQHF.

The CDR3 DNA is TGTGCCAGCAGCTTCACCGAGCGGGGCAGGAACACCGGGGAGCTGTTTTTT. Translated: CASSFTERGRNTGELFF. This chain links TRBV7-3 with TRBJ2-2; 7 nucleotides align to TRBD2. The CDR3 loop spans 17 amino acids. Germline V lookup: CDR1 SGHTA, CDR2 FQGTGA. Trimming took 3 bases from V and 1 from J; bases not matched to a gene: 8.

The chain is built from TRBV6-5 and TRBJ2-5, with 7 bases lining up with TRBD2. V was clipped by 5 bases and J by 7 bases; unmatched bases: 19. This CDR3 has 17 amino acids. The V gene's germline CDR1 is MNHEY and CDR2 SVGAGI. The CDR3, as DNA: TGTGCCAGCAGTCCGATCGTGGTCCTAGCGGAGACGGGGACCCAGTACTTC. Protein sequence: CASSPIVVLAETGTQYF.

This clonotype was counted only a few times. The chain links TRBV4-1 to TRBJ1-2; D might be TRBD1 (6 bases). Germline CDR1 and CDR2: MGHRA and YSYEKL. CDR3 length: 14 residues. V was clipped by 2 bases and J by 2 bases, with 9 bases between them. The CDR3 spells CASSQNGQNYGYTF. In nucleotides, the CDR3 is TGCGCCAGCAGCCAAAATGGACAGAACTATGGCTACACCTTC.

This chain connects TRBV9 to TRBJ2-1; 8 bases fit TRBD2. CDR3 length equals 15 residues. Germline CDR1 reads SGDLS; CDR2 reads YYNGEE. J lost 5 bases, V lost 2 bases, and 6 bases had no gene match. For the CDR3, the DNA is TGTGCCAGCAGCGTTACTAGCGGTCTCCACAATGAGCAGTTCTTC. This codes for CASSVTSGLHNEQFF.

The chain joins TRBV6-2 or TRBV6-3 to TRBJ2-5; D is unresolved. This CDR3 is 14 amino acids long. V dropped 4 bases and J dropped 6 bases, with 15 bases sitting between them. Germline lookup yields CDR1 MNHEY and CDR2 SVGEGT. This chain's CDR3 is CASSLDGRGQTQYF. DNA for the CDR3: TGTGCCAGCAGTTTAGACGGCCGTGGACAGACCCAGTACTTC.

This chain links TRBV28 with TRBJ1-5; 7 nucleotides line up with TRBD1. V lost 6 bases to trimming and J lost 2 bases; unmatched junction nucleotides: 7. The CDR3 is made up of 15 amino acids. CDR1 and CDR2 from the germline V gene are MDHEN and SYDVKM. CDR3 loop: CASREQGRGNQPQHF. The CDR3 bases are TGTGCCAGCAGAGAACAGGGGCGAGGCAATCAGCCCCAGCATTTT.

A few counts support this clonotype. The chain uses TRBV7-2 and TRBJ1-6; D uncertain. CDR3 length: 16 residues. Germline V gene sequence: CDR1 SGHTA, CDR2 FQGNSA. Trimming cost V 0 bases and J 6 bases, with 12 bases left between them. For the CDR3, the DNA is TGTGCCAGCAGCTTAGCGCCAAGGCGGGGTAATTCACCCCTCCACTTT. Residues: CASSLAPRRGNSPLHF.

The V and J genes are TRBV7-6 and TRBJ1-3; D ambiguous. Trimming took off 5 bases at V and 0 bases at J, with 5 bases between the two ends. Germline values: CDR1 SGHVS, CDR2 FNYEAQ. The CDR3 is 13 amino acids. CDR3 in amino acids: CASSPHSGNTIYF. The DNA of the CDR3 is TGTGCCAGCAGCCCCCACTCTGGAAACACCATATATTTT.

V usage is TRBV4-1 and J usage is TRBJ2-5; D gene uncertain. Germline CDR1 and CDR2: MGHRA and YSYEKL. This CDR3 is built from 16 residues. Trimming removed 0 bases from V and 4 bases from J, with 15 bases in between. This CDR3 reads CASSQDPAEFGETQYF. CDR3 in DNA: TGCGCCAGCAGCCAAGATCCGGCAGAATTCGGAGAGACCCAGTACTTC.

The J gene is TRBJ2-7, the V gene TRBV7-9; either TRBD1 or TRBD2 may fit D (5 bases each). CDR3 length: 13 amino acids. The germline V and J ends were trimmed by 10 bases and 2 bases, with 15 bases remaining between them. Germline-derived CDR1 and CDR2 are SEHNR and FQNEAQ (reference sequence). The CDR3 spells CATWNGAAYEQYF. The CDR3 DNA follows: TGTGCCACTTGGAACGGGGCCGCCTACGAGCAGTACTTC.

This rearrangement joins TRBV9 to TRBJ2-1; 12 bases agree with TRBD1. Unmatched junction bases numbered 6, after V lost 4 bases and J lost 7 bases. Germline CDR1 reads SGDLS; CDR2 reads YYNGEE. The CDR3 contains 15 residues. CDR3 coding DNA: TGTGCCAGCAGCAAAGGGGACAGGGGGCTAAATGAGCAGTTCTTC. Residues: CASSKGDRGLNEQFF.

The rearrangement joins TRBV5-1 to TRBJ2-7; 7 bases match TRBD2. Germline-derived CDR1 and CDR2 are SGHRS and YFSETQ. The CDR3 is 12 amino acids. V gave up 4 bases and J gave up 5 bases; unmatched junction bases: 3. The CDR3, as DNA: TGCGCCAGCAGCGCCCGGGGGGACGAGCAGTACTTC. Its protein product is CASSARGDEQYF.

This clonotype showed up just once. The J gene is TRBJ2-7, the V gene TRBV9; D perhaps matches TRBD2 (6 bases). CDR1 and CDR2 from the germline V gene are SGDLS and YYNGEE. The CDR3 consists of 14 residues. Trimming stripped 1 base from V and 2 bases from J, with 10 bases between. The DNA of the CDR3 is TGTGCCAGCAGCGTAACGGGGGACCCCTACGAGCAGTACTTC. Its protein is CASSVTGDPYEQYF. Based on the CDR3 plus reference TRBV9 and TRBJ2-7, the full variable domain is DSGVTQTPKHLITATGQRVTLRCSPRSGDLSVYWYQQSLDQGLQFLIQYYNGEERAKGNILERFSAQQFPDLHSELNLSSLELGDSALYFCASSVTGDPYEQYFGPGTRLTVT.

Only a few counts were recorded for this clonotype. This rearrangement joins TRBV10-3 to TRBJ2-1; 7 bases map to TRBD2. The length of the CDR3 is 13 residues. Germline trimming cut 11 bases from V and 4 bases from J; bases unmatched to any gene: 8. Germline CDR1 and CDR2: ENHRY and SYGVKD. This CDR3 reads CAHRASGYNEQFF. In DNA, the CDR3 is TGTGCCCATAGGGCTAGCGGTTACAATGAGCAGTTCTTC.

This clonotype was counted between two and nine times. This rearrangement joins TRBV20-1 to TRBJ1-4; D might be TRBD1 (5 bases). The V and J ends lost 5 bases and 7 bases respectively, with 11 bases between them. Germline assignment: CDR1 DFQATT and CDR2 SNEGSKA (reference sequence). The CDR3 loop spans 12 amino acids. The CDR3 DNA is TGCAGTGCTGGGGGTGCGGGTGAAAAACTGTTTTTT. As protein: CSAGGAGEKLFF.

This clonotype was observed a few times. The junction departs from germline at one end; a sequencing error may be responsible. The chain is built from TRBV5-1 and TRBJ1-1; D is unresolved. Germline-derived CDR1 and CDR2 are SGHRS and YFSETQ. There are 12 residues in the CDR3. The DNA of the CDR3 is TGTGCCAGCAGTCGGATGAACACTGAAGCTTTCTTT. Translation: CASSRMNTEAFF.